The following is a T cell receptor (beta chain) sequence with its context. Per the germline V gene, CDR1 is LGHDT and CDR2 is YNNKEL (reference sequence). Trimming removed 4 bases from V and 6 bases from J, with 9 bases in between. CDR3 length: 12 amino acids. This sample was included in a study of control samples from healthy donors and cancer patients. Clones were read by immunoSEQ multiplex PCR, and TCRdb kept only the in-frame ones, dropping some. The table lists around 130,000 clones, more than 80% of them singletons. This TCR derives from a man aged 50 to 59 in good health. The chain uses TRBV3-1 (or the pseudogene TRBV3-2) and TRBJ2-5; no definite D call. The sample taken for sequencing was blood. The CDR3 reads CASSPGRQTQYF. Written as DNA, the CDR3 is TGTGCCAGCAGCCCTGGACGCCAGACCCAGTACTTC.